These 11 T cell receptor beta chains share one sample of origin, sequenced in a study of T-cell reconstitution after alpha-beta-depleted transplantation in children. Unique molecular identifiers were used to barcode this TCRbeta library. TCRdb reprocessed the PCR reads via MiXCR and lists one record per CDR3 protein. The profile shows 75,000 to 100,000 distinct CDR3 sequences, roughly 8.8% of them singletons. The sample consisted of PBMCs from the stem cell graft donor, taken from the stem cell graft. These receptor sequences come from a human donor who donated a stem cell graft to a child with congenital amegakaryocytic thrombocytopenia.

This clonotype has at least ten counts. The V call is TRBV7-2, the J call TRBJ1-1; D uncertain. The CDR3 runs to 12 residues. CDR1 SGHTA and CDR2 FQGNSA come from the germline V gene. V was cut by 5 bases and J by 6 bases, with 10 bases left in between. This chain's CDR3 is CASSPDGSEAFF. CDR3 bases: TGTGCCAGCAGCCCTGATGGGTCTGAAGCTTTCTTT.

This clonotype was seen many times. The V gene is TRBV3-1, the J gene TRBJ2-3; 8 bases align to TRBD2. The CDR3 has 16 amino acids. The V gene end was trimmed by 1 base and the J gene end by 1 base; junction bases not matched to a gene: 4. The germline CDR1 and CDR2 sequences are LGHDT and YNNKEL (reference sequence). CDR3 in amino acids: CASSQGRGDRTDTQYF. The CDR3 nucleotides read TGTGCCAGCAGCCAAGGGCGGGGGGACCGCACAGATACGCAGTATTTT.

This clonotype was detected ten times or more. The chain couples TRBV10-3 to TRBJ2-1, with TRBD2 identical over 7 bases. Looked up from germline, CDR1 is ENHRY and CDR2 is SYGVKD. J gave up 6 bases and V 3 bases, and 8 bases lay outside the gene matches. The CDR3 is 15 residues long. In DNA, the CDR3 is TGTGCCATCAGTGACCAGCGGGATTCGGGCAATGAGCAGTTCTTC. Translation gives CAISDQRDSGNEQFF.

This clonotype was detected many times. V usage is TRBV5-5 and J usage is TRBJ1-1; D is possibly TRBD1 (5 bases). The germline gives CDR1 SGHKS, CDR2 YYEKEE (reference sequence). The V and J ends lost 2 bases and 2 bases respectively, with 10 bases between them. This CDR3 contains 14 residues. CDR3 loop: CASSFGAINTEAFF. Here the CDR3 DNA reads TGTGCCAGCAGCTTCGGGGCAATAAACACTGAAGCTTTCTTT.

In this sample, this clonotype turned up many times. V gene TRBV11-2 combines with J gene TRBJ2-7; D uncertain. Trimming removed 3 bases at V and 1 base at J, with 13 bases between. This CDR3 is 15 amino acids long. Looked up from germline, CDR1 is SGHAT and CDR2 is FQNNGV. The CDR3 DNA reads as TGTGCCAGCAGCTTCTCCGTCGTAACTTCCTACGAGCAGTACTTC. This codes for CASSFSVVTSYEQYF.

This clonotype has ten or more counts. The V and J genes are TRBV20-1 and TRBJ2-2; TRBD2 is a possible D gene (5 bases). V gave up 3 bases and J gave up 5 bases, with 22 bases separating them. This CDR3 region has 17 residues. Germline-derived CDR1 and CDR2 are DFQATT and SNEGSKA (reference sequence). The CDR3 protein is CSASPTGWSPGTGELFF. CDR3 nucleotide sequence: TGCAGTGCTAGCCCAACGGGGTGGTCCCCGGGGACCGGGGAGCTGTTTTTT.

The table lists this clonotype with many counts. This chain joins TRBV27 and TRBJ1-5; no clear D gene. Trimming pared 5 bases from V and 5 bases from J, leaving 13 bases between. CDR1 MNHEY and CDR2 SMNVEV come from the germline V gene (reference sequence). The CDR3 is made up of 14 amino acids. CDR3 nucleotide sequence: TGTGCCAGCAGTCCCGGACTGCTGGATCAGCCCCAGCATTTT. It encodes CASSPGLLDQPQHF.

This clonotype occurred many times. The CDR3: CASSYSYETGPSGYTF. The CDR3 DNA sequence: TGTGCCAGCAGTTACTCGTACGAGACAGGGCCCAGCGGCTACACCTTC. The chain recombines TRBV6-5 with TRBJ1-2; 7 bases align to TRBD1. CDR1 is MNHEY and CDR2 is SVGAGI in the germline V gene. J was trimmed by 8 bases and V by 0 bases; bases with no gene match: 12. The CDR3 covers 16 residues.

This clonotype appeared many times. The J gene is TRBJ1-5, the V gene TRBV3-1; the D gene is possibly TRBD1 (5 bases). There are 14 residues in the CDR3. V was clipped by 0 bases and J by 6 bases, with 9 bases between them. Germline values: CDR1 LGHDT, CDR2 YNNKEL (reference sequence). The CDR3 reads CASSQERGSQPQHF. The CDR3 coding sequence is TGTGCCAGCAGCCAAGAAAGGGGTAGTCAGCCCCAGCATTTT.

There are many counts of this clonotype. The genes are TRBV20-1 and TRBJ1-1, with D perhaps TRBD1 (5 bases). The CDR3 contains 14 residues. Trimming pared 4 bases from V and 3 bases from J, leaving 15 bases between. CDR1 and CDR2 from the germline V gene are DFQATT and SNEGSKA (reference sequence). The CDR3 is CSAKGQETDTEAFF. The CDR3 coding sequence is TGCAGTGCTAAGGGGCAAGAGACAGACACTGAAGCTTTCTTT.

This clonotype was detected ten times or more. The J gene is TRBJ2-5, the V gene TRBV5-6; no reliable D call. V was trimmed by 2 bases and J by 1 base, leaving 9 bases between them. The CDR3 has 14 amino acids. Germline CDR1 reads SGHDT; CDR2 reads YYEEEE. The CDR3 nucleotides are TGTGCCAGCAGCTTTACCGGCTCCCAAGAGACCCAGTACTTC. Translating gives CASSFTGSQETQYF.